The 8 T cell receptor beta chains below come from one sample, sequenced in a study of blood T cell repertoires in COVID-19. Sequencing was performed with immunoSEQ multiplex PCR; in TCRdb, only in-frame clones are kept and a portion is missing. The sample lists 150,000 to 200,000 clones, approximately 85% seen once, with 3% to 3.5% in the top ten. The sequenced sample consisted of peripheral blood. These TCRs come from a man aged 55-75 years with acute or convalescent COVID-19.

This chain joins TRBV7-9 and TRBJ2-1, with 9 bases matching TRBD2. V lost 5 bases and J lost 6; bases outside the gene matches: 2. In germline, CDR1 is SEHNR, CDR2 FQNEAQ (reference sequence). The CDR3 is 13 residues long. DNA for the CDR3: TGTGCCAGCAGCCGTAGCGGGAGCAATGAGCAGTTCTTC. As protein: CASSRSGSNEQFF.

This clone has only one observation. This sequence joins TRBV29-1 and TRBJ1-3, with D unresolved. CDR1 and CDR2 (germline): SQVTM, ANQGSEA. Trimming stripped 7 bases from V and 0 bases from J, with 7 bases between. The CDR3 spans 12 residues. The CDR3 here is CSAVGSGNTIYF. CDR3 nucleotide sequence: TGCAGCGCTGTCGGCTCTGGAAACACCATATATTTT.

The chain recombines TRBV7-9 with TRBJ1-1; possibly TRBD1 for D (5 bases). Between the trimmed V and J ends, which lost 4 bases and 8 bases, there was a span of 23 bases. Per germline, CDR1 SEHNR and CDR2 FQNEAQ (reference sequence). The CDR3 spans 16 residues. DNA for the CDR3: TGTGCCAGCAGCTCGATGGGGGGACGGTGGTCAGCCGAAGCTTTCTTT. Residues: CASSSMGGRWSAEAFF.

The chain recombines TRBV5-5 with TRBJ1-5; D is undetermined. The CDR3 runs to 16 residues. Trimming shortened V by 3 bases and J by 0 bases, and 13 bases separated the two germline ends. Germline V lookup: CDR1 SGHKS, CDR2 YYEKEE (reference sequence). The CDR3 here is CASSWEGGHSNQPQHF. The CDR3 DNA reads TGTGCCAGCAGCTGGGAGGGTGGCCATAGCAATCAGCCCCAGCATTTT.

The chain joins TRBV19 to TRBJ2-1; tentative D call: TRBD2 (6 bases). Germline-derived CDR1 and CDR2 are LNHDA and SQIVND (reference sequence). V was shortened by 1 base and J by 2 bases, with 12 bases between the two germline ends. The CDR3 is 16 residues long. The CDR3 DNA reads TGTGCCAGTAGTATAGGCCCGGGAGAAGCCTACAATGAGCAGTTCTTC. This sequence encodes CASSIGPGEAYNEQFF.

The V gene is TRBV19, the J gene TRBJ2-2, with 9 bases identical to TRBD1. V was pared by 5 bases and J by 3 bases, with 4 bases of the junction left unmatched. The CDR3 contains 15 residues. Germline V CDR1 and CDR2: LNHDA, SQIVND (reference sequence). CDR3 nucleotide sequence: TGTGCCAGTAGTCGGGGACAGGGTCACACCGGGGAGCTGTTTTTT. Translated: CASSRGQGHTGELFF.

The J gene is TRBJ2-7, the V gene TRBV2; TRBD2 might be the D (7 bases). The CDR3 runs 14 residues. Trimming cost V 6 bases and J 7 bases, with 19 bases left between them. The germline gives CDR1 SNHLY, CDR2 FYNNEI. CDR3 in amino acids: CASRVGGRSWEQYF. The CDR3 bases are TGTGCCAGCAGAGTCGGGGGGCGTTCGTGGGAGCAGTACTTC.

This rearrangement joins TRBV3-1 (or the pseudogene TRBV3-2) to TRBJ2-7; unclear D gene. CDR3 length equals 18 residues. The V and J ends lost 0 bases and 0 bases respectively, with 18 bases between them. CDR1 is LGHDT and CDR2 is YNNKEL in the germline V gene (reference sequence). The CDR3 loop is CASSQDTPPRSSSYEQYF. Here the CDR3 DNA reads TGTGCCAGCAGCCAAGACACGCCACCCCGATCGAGCTCCTACGAGCAGTACTTC.